This TCR beta chain appears in the sequencing data of a study of cytomegalovirus exposure and HLA in healthy donors. Background on the study: Drawn from HLA-typed donors, 83 million or so unique TCRs were held in an early data release. Study outcomes and limitations: Serostatus for CMV was the only available immune exposure information.

Germline loops: CDR1 MNHNY, CDR2 SVGAGI (reference sequence). V was pared by 6 bases and J by 2 bases, with 6 bases of the junction left unmatched. This CDR3 has 15 amino acids. A word on this clone: Its matching antigen is unknown.

The primer mix had 60 Vbeta and 13 Jbeta primers. TCRdb's table, derived via immunoSEQ multiplex PCR, lists solely in-frame clones and lacks some. The sample consists of roughly 130,000 clones, 75% to 90% of them appearing once. This receptor was taken from a man in his forties in good health and CMV-seronegative. The sequencing input was PBMCs. This chain joins TRBV6-6 and TRBJ2-1; 8 nucleotides align to TRBD2. The CDR3 bases are TGTGCCAGCAGCCATACTAGCGGTCCCTACAATGAGCAGTTCTTC. It specifies CASSHTSGPYNEQFF.